The 31 T cell receptor beta chains presented below share a single source sample, sequenced in a study of tumor and adjacent non-tumor tissue in lung cancer (dated by TCRdb to 2017 to 2018). RNA was isolated from bulk unsorted tissue, and RNA quality was assessed with a NanoDrop ND-1000 and an Agilent 2100. For the normal lung samples, distant non-tumor tissue was collected more than 3 cm away from the tumor edge. The receptor library was made with multiplex PCR. TCRdb shows the sequencer as Illumina HiSeq 2500. TCRbeta libraries were built by three rounds of nested PCR using primers (Table S4), following protocols modified from ARM-PCR. TCRdb redid the processing of the public reads, applying fastp at Q25 and MiXCR, and retained in-frame beta chains. A single entry per CDR3 protein holds the most common genes and DNA from its merged rows. Present in this sample are 90,000 to 100,000 distinct CDR3 sequences, less than 85% of which were seen just once. More than 30% of the sample rests with the top ten.

The source material was distant non-tumor lung tissue. These receptors originate from a man aged 60 to 75 with small cell lung cancer.

In the case of this clonotype: This CDR3 fails to terminate in the conserved phenylalanine or tryptophan, so it likely reflects a read error. The chain carries TRBV6-5 and TRBJ1-2; D unresolved. The V gene lost 5 bases and the J gene lost 4 bases, with 14 bases spanning the gap. The CDR3 is 14 residues long. The germline V gene encodes CDR1 MNHEY and CDR2 SVGAGI. DNA of the CDR3: TGTGCCAGCAGTCCGACCAGGCCATTCTATGGCTACACCATC. Protein sequence: CASSPTRPFYGYTI.

As for this clonotype: At one end, the junction sequence differs from germline, possibly due to a read error. This chain uses TRBV20-1 with TRBJ2-2; D is undetermined. Per the germline V gene, CDR1 is DFQATT and CDR2 is SNEGSKA (reference sequence). The CDR3 runs to 14 residues. Here the CDR3 DNA reads TGCACTGCTAGAGATATAGATTGGATCGGTGAGCTGTTTTTT. Translation gives CTARDIDWIGELFF.

Points on this clonotype: One junction end does not reproduce the germline sequence, and a read error may be involved. The gene calls are TRBV11-1 and TRBJ2-2; 7 nucleotides match TRBD2. Germline CDR1 SGHAT, CDR2 FQDESV (reference sequence). There are 16 residues in the CDR3. The CDR3 loop reads CASNLTAGVVAGELFF. CDR3 nucleotides: TGTGCCAGCAACTTAACCGCGGGAGTGGTCGCCGGGGAGTTGTTTTTT.

Notes on this clonotype: One end of the junction varies from germline; a read error may be responsible. The J gene is TRBJ1-5, the V gene TRBV6-2 or TRBV6-3; D gene uncertain. The CDR3 runs 14 residues. CDR1 is MNHEY, CDR2 SVGEGT, per germline. CDR3 region: CVSSHVYSNQPQHF. The CDR3 DNA sequence: TGTGTCAGCAGTCACGTGTATAGCAATCAGCCCCAGCATTTT.

As for this clonotype: A junction end diverges from the germline sequence, so it may reflect a read error. This chain links TRBV4-1 with TRBJ2-7; possible D gene TRBD1, 5 bases. Germline assignment: CDR1 MGHRA and CDR2 YSYEKL. This CDR3 has 13 amino acids. The chain's CDR3 is CVSSFDRVYGQYF. The CDR3 coding sequence is TGCGTCAGCAGTTTCGACAGAGTCTACGGGCAGTACTTC.

For the CDR3, the DNA is TGTACAAGCAGTTTCTACGGACAGGGGGCAGAGGCTTTCTTT. This encodes CTSSFYGQGAEAFF. This sequence joins TRBV6-6 and TRBJ1-1, with 11 bases lining up with TRBD1. The CDR3 runs to 14 residues. Germline CDR1 MNHNY, CDR2 SVGAGI (reference sequence).

The chain employs TRBV4-1 and TRBJ2-2; a possible D gene is TRBD1 (7 bases). The germline gives CDR1 MGHRA, CDR2 YSYEKL. V gave up 5 bases and J gave up 14 bases, with 24 bases separating them. CDR3 size: 15 residues. DNA of the CDR3: TGCGCCAGCAGCAGCAGGGGGGCCTATATCGTGGAACTGTTTTTT. It codes for CASSSRGAYIVELFF.

This clonotype appeared many times. The V gene is TRBV6-5, the J gene TRBJ1-1; 10 bases fit TRBD1. The junction had 14 bases not matched to a gene; V was cut back by 6 bases and J by 7 bases. CDR1 and CDR2 from the germline V gene are MNHEY and SVGAGI. The CDR3 loop spans 16 amino acids. The CDR3 DNA reads TGTGCCAGCAGCCTATCGACAGGGGGCCGTCAGGTTGAAGCTTTCTTT. It is translated as CASSLSTGGRQVEAFF.

This clonotype was detected a few times. The junction differs from germline at one of its ends, possibly a read error. This sequence joins TRBV29-1 and TRBJ2-1; the D gene could be TRBD1 or TRBD2 (5 bases each). There are 13 residues in the CDR3. The germline V gene has CDR1 SQVTM and CDR2 ANQGSEA. The CDR3 DNA follows: TGCATCGCTTCCGGGACGGCTTACAATGAGCAATTCTTC. Amino acid sequence: CIASGTAYNEQFF.

A remark on this clonotype: Since the CDR3 does not end with the conserved phenylalanine or tryptophan, this likely comes from a read error. It is unclear where the CDR3 begins or ends on the DNA, so no DNA is shown, and the CDR3 is as TCRdb lists it. V is TRBV4-1 and J is TRBJ2-2; the table assigns TRBD1, which was not confirmed against the DNA. Ends included, the CDR3 has 15 residues. Germline lookup yields CDR1 MGHRA and CDR2 YSYEKL. CDR3 sequence reads: CASSSRGAYTGEPLL.

This clonotype showed up just a few times. The chain combines TRBV11-2 with TRBJ1-2; D might be TRBD1 (6 bases). Germline CDR1 is SGHAT and CDR2 is FQNNGV. The V end lost 4 bases, the J end lost 8 bases, and 20 bases lay between the germline ends. The CDR3 loop spans 15 amino acids. The CDR3 DNA reads TGTGCCAGCAGCTCCCTTGGGGGCGGAGCCTTCGGCTACACCTTC. It translates to CASSSLGGGAFGYTF.

A note on this clonotype: The final CDR3 position lacks the conserved phenylalanine or tryptophan, pointing to a likely read error. No DNA is shown, since the ends of the CDR3 on it are uncertain; the CDR3 is the one TCRdb lists. The rearrangement links TRBV6-1 to TRBJ1-5; TRBD1, as called in the table, went unchecked against the DNA. The CDR3 sequence runs 12 residues, both termini included. Per the germline V gene, CDR1 is MNHNS and CDR2 is SASEGT. The CDR3 reads CASSEPGAFYVL.

V usage is TRBV5-4 and J usage is TRBJ2-2, with D possibly matching TRBD2 (6 bases). Trimming cost V 4 bases and J 12 bases, with 19 bases left between them. Germline V CDR1 and CDR2: SGHNT, YYREEE (reference sequence). This CDR3 is built from 14 residues. CDR3 loop: CASSADYSSGKLFF. The DNA for the CDR3 is TGTGCCAGCAGCGCGGACTACAGTTCGGGGAAGCTGTTTTTT.

The chain recombines TRBV11-3 with TRBJ1-4; the D gene is possibly TRBD1 (5 bases). Germline V lookup: CDR1 SGHNT, CDR2 YENEEA. The CDR3 consists of 14 residues. V was pared by 0 bases and J by 5 bases, with 7 bases between. This CDR3 reads CASSLDGANEKLFF. The CDR3 nucleotides read TGTGCCAGCAGCTTAGACGGGGCGAATGAAAAACTGTTTTTT.

Remarks on this clonotype: Because the CDR3 is missing its conserved closing phenylalanine or tryptophan, this is likely a read error. The V gene is TRBV11-2, the J gene TRBJ2-2, with unresolved D. CDR1 is SGHAT and CDR2 is FQNNGV in the germline V gene. The length of the CDR3 is 15 residues. The CDR3 loop is CPSSFIRLDTGELFI. The CDR3 bases are TGTCCCAGCAGCTTTATTCGACTGGACACCGGGGAGCTGTTTATC.

Comment on this clonotype: A much bigger clone sits one base away, suggesting this may be a read error. The CDR3 DNA sequence: TGTACCAGCAGCTCCACCGGGACAGGGCGTTTAATCACAGATACGCAGTATTTT. Translation gives CTSSSTGTGRLITDTQYF. The chain combines TRBV7-8 with TRBJ2-3; the match to TRBD1 covers 9 bases. The CDR3 sequence is 18 residues long. In germline, CDR1 is SGHVS, CDR2 FQNEAQ.

The chain links TRBV28 to TRBJ2-7; D is possibly TRBD1 or TRBD2 (5 bases each). The CDR3 has 16 residues. With 5 bases removed from V and 3 bases from J, the gap between germline ends came to 20 bases. Germline CDR1 is MDHEN and CDR2 is SYDVKM. Written as DNA, the CDR3 is TGTGCCAGCAGTGACTCTGGTGGGACCCTACTCTACGAGCAGTACTTC. Its translation is CASSDSGGTLLYEQYF.

The genes are TRBV11-2 and TRBJ1-4; tentatively, D is TRBD1 (5 bases). This CDR3 region has 14 residues. Trimming pared 1 base from V and 4 bases from J, leaving 7 bases between. CDR1 is SGHAT and CDR2 is FQNNGV in the germline V gene. The CDR3 sequence: CASSLAGINEKLFF. CDR3 coding DNA: TGTGCCAGCAGCTTAGCAGGGATTAATGAAAAACTGTTTTTT.

A remark on this clonotype: An end of the junction does not agree with germline; a read error may underlie this. The CDR3 DNA reads TGTGTCAGCAGCCAAGAACTCAGGGCGAACACCCGGAAGCTGTTTTTT. This codes for CVSSQELRANTRKLFF. V gene TRBV4-2 combines with J gene TRBJ2-2; a possible D gene is TRBD1 (5 bases). The CDR3 extends over 16 amino acids. Germline-derived CDR1 and CDR2 are LGHNA and YNFKEQ.

With respect to this clonotype: The conserved phenylalanine or tryptophan normally closing the CDR3 is absent here, so this likely arose from a read error. This chain connects TRBV6-1 to TRBJ2-2, with 9 bases identical to TRBD2. Per germline, CDR1 MNHNS and CDR2 SASEGT. This CDR3 has 14 residues. Written as DNA, the CDR3 is TGTGCCAGCAGACTAGCGGGTGACACCGTGGAGCTGTTTTCT. As protein: CASRLAGDTVELFS.

This clonotype was counted between two and nine times. A much larger clone sits a single nucleotide away, making a read error possible. V and J are TRBV6-1 and TRBJ2-2, with 7 nucleotides matching TRBD2. Germline V gives CDR1 MNHNS, CDR2 SASEGT. The CDR3 spans 18 residues. The CDR3 nucleotides read TGTGTCAGCAGTGCATTGGGCGGGGGACCTCGAGACACCGGGGAGCTGTTTTTT. Protein product: CVSSALGGGPRDTGELFF.

V and J are TRBV5-1 and TRBJ2-3; D ambiguous. The CDR3 consists of 14 residues. Trimming pared 4 bases from V and 2 bases from J, leaving 11 bases between. Per the germline V gene, CDR1 is SGHRS and CDR2 is YFSETQ. CDR3 residues: CASSNSADTDTQYF. The CDR3 DNA reads as TGCGCCAGCAGCAACTCGGCTGACACAGATACGCAGTATTTT.

For this clonotype: A single base separates this from a much larger clone, so it may be a read error. The chain recombines TRBV20-1 with TRBJ2-5; the match to TRBD1 covers 9 bases. J gave up 5 bases and V 7 bases, and 11 bases lay outside the gene matches. Germline loops: CDR1 DFQATT, CDR2 SNEGSKA (reference sequence). This CDR3 has 14 residues. DNA of the CDR3: TGCAGTGGGACGACCGGGACAGGGCCGGAGACCCAGTACTTC. Its translation: CSGTTGTGPETQYF.

This rearrangement joins TRBV6-1 to TRBJ1-6; 7 bases agree with TRBD1. With V trimmed by 3 bases and J by 16 bases, 15 bases remained unmatched. Germline CDR1 reads MNHNS; CDR2 reads SASEGT. The CDR3 has 15 amino acids. CDR3 in DNA: TGTGCCAGCAGTGAGGCCGACAGGGAGACTTCAACACTCCACTTT. Translating it yields CASSEADRETSTLHF.

Concerning this clonotype: Its ends do not fully match the called genes, so a read error is possible. CDR3 coding DNA: TGTGCCAGCAGGTACGCCGGGGATCTCTACGTGCAGTACTTC. Protein: CASRYAGDLYVQYF. This chain connects TRBV12-3 or TRBV12-4 to TRBJ2-7; the D gene is possibly TRBD2 (5 bases). The CDR3 consists of 14 residues.

On this clonotype itself: An end of the junction does not agree with germline; a read error may underlie this. The chain uses TRBV4-2 and TRBJ2-7; 13 nucleotides match TRBD2. The CDR3 contains 19 residues. Germline V gene sequence: CDR1 LGHNA, CDR2 YNFKEQ. This CDR3 reads CACSQETSGRTTYSYELYF. The CDR3 DNA sequence: TGTGCCTGCAGCCAAGAGACTAGCGGGAGGACCACCTACTCCTACGAGCTGTACTTC.

About this clonotype: A much larger clone lies one base from this, so it may be a read error. As the CDR3 is not closed by the conserved phenylalanine or tryptophan, this likely results from a read error. The chain is built from TRBV7-8 and TRBJ1-6; tentative D call: TRBD1 (5 bases). The CDR3 is 14 residues long. CDR1 SGHVS and CDR2 FQNEAQ come from the germline V gene. The V end lost 1 base, the J end lost 6 bases, and 7 bases lay between the germline ends. The CDR3 DNA follows: TGTGCCAGCAGCTTAGAAGGGACTAATTCACCCCTCCACTCT. Translated: CASSLEGTNSPLHS.

In its sample, this clonotype was seen once. In this CDR3 the conserved last residue, phenylalanine or tryptophan, is missing, so a read error is likely. The gene calls are TRBV11-2 and TRBJ2-1; perhaps TRBD1 as D (5 bases). This CDR3 has 17 amino acids. Germline-derived CDR1 and CDR2 are SGHAT and FQNNGV. V was pared by 1 base and J by 0 bases, with 13 bases between. The CDR3 nucleotides are TGTGCCAGCAGCTTAGCGACAGCCCAGGGCTCCTACAATGAGCAGTTCTAC. Translation gives CASSLATAQGSYNEQFY.

The sample holds many counts of this clonotype. The V gene is TRBV2, the J gene TRBJ2-3; D not resolved. The CDR3 runs to 14 residues. CDR1 is SNHLY, CDR2 FYNNEI, per germline. Deletions cut 4 bases from V and 0 bases from J, with 8 bases between. DNA for the CDR3: TGTGCCAGCAGTGGTCGCCCTAGCACAGATACGCAGTATTTT. This translates into CASSGRPSTDTQYF.

As for this clonotype: The CDR3 does not close with the conserved phenylalanine or tryptophan, likely indicating a read error. The rearrangement links TRBV13 to TRBJ1-6; D is uncertain. The CDR3 is made up of 15 amino acids. The germline V gene has CDR1 PRHDT and CDR2 FYEKMQ (reference sequence). As DNA, the CDR3 is TGTGTCAGCAGCGCCAACGAGGGTCATAATTCACCCCTCCACATT. This encodes CVSSANEGHNSPLHI.

The chain links TRBV12-3 or TRBV12-4 to TRBJ1-2; unclear D gene. V shed 3 bases and J shed 7 bases, with 12 bases lying between them. The CDR3 spans 13 residues. The CDR3 coding sequence is TGTGCCAGCAGTTTGGCGGCATGGGTTGGCTACACCTTC. Translated, it gives CASSLAAWVGYTF.